This is a list of T cell receptor beta chains from one sample in a study of post-analysis software for immune sequencing data. MiXCR was run by TCRdb on the PCR reads, yielding one entry per CDR3 protein. In the table there are more than 450,000 distinct CDR3 sequences, approximately 34% of which are singletons. The specimen was blood. These receptors were taken from a girl aged 2 to 17 with multiple sclerosis. Each CDR3 is given with its conserved first and last residue. Fields, in order: CDR3 length, D gene, clone size, V gene, CDR3 protein. The D gene is left open where the match is weak. Part of the rows lack a size; the others show once, few, many or a class for expanded clones.

length: 14; D: -; size: -; V: TRBV5-1; CDR3: CASSWGVGGYEQYF
length: 16; D: -; size: -; V: TRBV7-2; CDR3: CASSLDSLPRGQPQHF
length: 17; D: -; size: -; V: TRBV5-1; CDR3: CASSLGLQSWPNEKLFF
length: 15; D: -; size: once; V: TRBV7-9; CDR3: CASSLDVDGNQPQHF
length: 14; D: TRBD1; size: -; V: TRBV7-6; CDR3: CATIGTGNTGELFF
length: 16; D: TRBD2; size: -; V: TRBV6-1; CDR3: CASSAGTSGGQETQYF
length: 16; D: TRBD1; size: -; V: TRBV27; CDR3: CASSPTGAGAKNIQYF
length: 14; D: -; size: -; V: TRBV5-8; CDR3: CASSFGGREQPQHF
length: 15; D: -; size: -; V: TRBV5-1; CDR3: CASSLAGREEETQYF
length: 14; D: -; size: -; V: TRBV4-1; CDR3: CASSQEGTGETQYF
length: 12; D: -; size: few; V: TRBV6-6; CDR3: CATERGRTEAFF
length: 15; D: -; size: -; V: TRBV18; CDR3: CASSPNSPRGYGYTF
length: 18; D: TRBD2; size: -; V: TRBV5-1; CDR3: CASSPSVDSGGRTDTQYF
length: 16; D: TRBD2; size: -; V: TRBV12-3/TRBV12-4; CDR3: CASSFVSGPAGGEQFF
length: 13; D: -; size: -; V: TRBV3-1; CDR3: CASSQGEAGTQYF
length: 16; D: -; size: few; V: TRBV28; CDR3: CASGPGGGASNQPQHF
length: 13; D: -; size: -; V: TRBV20-1; CDR3: CSAHRGSQETQYF
length: 14; D: TRBD1; size: -; V: TRBV7-9; CDR3: CASSSTGEYSPLHF
length: 15; D: -; size: -; V: TRBV7-9; CDR3: CASSSQEGLDQPQHF
length: 12; D: TRBD2; size: -; V: TRBV12-3/TRBV12-4; CDR3: CASGTTPYEQYF
length: 16; D: TRBD1; size: -; V: TRBV6-5; CDR3: CASSIRQGSGNTEAFF
length: 14; D: TRBD2; size: -; V: TRBV6-1; CDR3: CASSGSGGYNEQFF
length: 11; D: -; size: few; V: TRBV6-6; CDR3: CASSQGGGQYF
length: 14; D: -; size: few; V: TRBV11-2; CDR3: CASSPSQGDYGYTF
length: 15; D: TRBD2; size: -; V: TRBV18; CDR3: CASSGDLAGEETQYF
length: 16; D: TRBD2; size: -; V: TRBV28; CDR3: CASSSPSGASRETQYF
length: 14; D: TRBD2; size: -; V: TRBV12-3/TRBV12-4; CDR3: CASSLLAGSGTQYF
length: 14; D: -; size: -; V: TRBV19; CDR3: CASSIEGSDQPQHF
length: 15; D: -; size: -; V: TRBV9; CDR3: CASSVGPPGGETQYF
length: 17; D: TRBD1; size: -; V: TRBV5-1; CDR3: CASSLPRRDRELETQYF
length: 15; D: -; size: few; V: TRBV5-1; CDR3: CASSLVRGATIEQYF
length: 13; D: -; size: -; V: TRBV29-1; CDR3: CSVEGRAKETQYF
length: 13; D: -; size: few; V: TRBV28; CDR3: CATAGIMQETQYF
length: 16; D: TRBD1; size: once; V: TRBV3-1; CDR3: CASSQGLGTGKNIQYF
length: 16; D: TRBD1; size: once; V: TRBV11-1; CDR3: CAGSSLDRGHNYGYTF
length: 15; D: -; size: -; V: TRBV29-1; CDR3: CSVEDGRAGWETRYF
length: 18; D: -; size: -; V: TRBV4-1; CDR3: CASSQDSGPPSSYNEQFF
length: 15; D: -; size: few; V: TRBV12-3/TRBV12-4; CDR3: CASTPLGQGQETQYF
length: 14; D: -; size: few; V: TRBV7-2; CDR3: CASSQVYHYNEQFF
length: 13; D: TRBD1; size: few; V: TRBV18; CDR3: CASSPGQDEKLFF
length: 16; D: TRBD1; size: few; V: TRBV5-1; CDR3: CASSSYPGQDPYEQYF
length: 16; D: -; size: -; V: TRBV9; CDR3: CASSVEVGVGGETQYF
length: 14; D: -; size: -; V: TRBV7-2; CDR3: CASSLGSVKETQYF